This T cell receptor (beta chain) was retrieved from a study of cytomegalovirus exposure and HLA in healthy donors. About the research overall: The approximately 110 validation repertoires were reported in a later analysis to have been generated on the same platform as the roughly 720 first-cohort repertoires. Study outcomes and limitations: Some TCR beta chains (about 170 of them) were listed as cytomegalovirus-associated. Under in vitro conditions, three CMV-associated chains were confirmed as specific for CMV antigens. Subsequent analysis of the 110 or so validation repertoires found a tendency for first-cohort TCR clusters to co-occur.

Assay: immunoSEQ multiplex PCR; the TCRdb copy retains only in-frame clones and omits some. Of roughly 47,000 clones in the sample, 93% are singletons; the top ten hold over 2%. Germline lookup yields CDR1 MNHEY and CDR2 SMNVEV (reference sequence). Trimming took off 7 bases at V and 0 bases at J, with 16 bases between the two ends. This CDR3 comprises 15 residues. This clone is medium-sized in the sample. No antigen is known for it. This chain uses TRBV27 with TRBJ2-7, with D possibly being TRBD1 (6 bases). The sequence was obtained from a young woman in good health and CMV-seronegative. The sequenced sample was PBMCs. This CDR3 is CASIQTGFFSYEQYF. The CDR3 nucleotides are TGTGCCAGCATTCAAACAGGGTTCTTCTCCTACGAGCAGTACTTC.